These 28 T cell receptor beta chains were all obtained from the same sample, sequenced in a study of Graves' ophthalmopathy and Graves' hyperthyroidism. RNA transcripts were the template, and TCR beta CDR3 regions were amplified from them. Following a first-round RT-PCR that used HTBI primers, a second-round multiplex PCR was carried out. Via MiXCR, TCRdb re-called the multiplex PCR reads, giving one row per CDR3 protein. The sample has fewer than 350,000 distinct CDR3 sequences, roughly 16% seen once. The sample comprised peripheral blood. These TCRs come from an adult man with Graves' ophthalmopathy.

This clonotype was observed many times. The gene calls are TRBV5-1 and TRBJ2-7; possibly TRBD2 for D (5 bases). Germline assignment: CDR1 SGHRS and CDR2 YFSETQ. Trimming pared 1 base from V and 7 bases from J, leaving 21 bases between. The CDR3 consists of 16 residues. CDR3 DNA sequence: TGCGCCAGCAGCTTGTCCCCCTCAATCGGCTCGGGAGAGCAGTACTTC. This encodes CASSLSPSIGSGEQYF.

The chain combines TRBV6-1 with TRBJ1-2, with 7 bases fitting TRBD1. The germline gives CDR1 MNHNS, CDR2 SASEGT. CDR3 length: 12 residues. V lost 6 bases, J lost 7 bases, and 5 bases stayed unmatched. The CDR3 nucleotides read TGTGCCAGCAGCGCCAGGGGGGCTGGCTACACCTTC. Translated, it gives CASSARGAGYTF.

This clonotype showed up many times. The chain carries TRBV7-2 and TRBJ1-6; D is uncertain. In germline, CDR1 is SGHTA, CDR2 FQGNSA. Trimming removed 1 base from V and 7 bases from J, with 8 bases in between. This CDR3 is built from 14 residues. CDR3 protein: CASSLVAGNSPLHF. In DNA form, the CDR3 reads TGTGCCAGCAGCTTAGTCGCCGGCAATTCACCCCTCCACTTT.

This clonotype was observed many times. J is TRBJ1-2 and V is TRBV5-1; 7 bases fit TRBD1. The germline V gene has CDR1 SGHRS and CDR2 YFSETQ. V trimming: 6 bases; J trimming: 2 bases; junction bases outside the gene matches: 7. CDR3 length equals 14 residues. In DNA, the CDR3 is TGCGCCAGCAAGGCAGGGGGTGAAAACTATGGCTACACCTTC. Its protein is CASKAGGENYGYTF.

Ten or more counts support this clonotype. CDR3 in DNA: TGTGCCAGCGCCTCAGACGCATCTAACTATGGCTACACCTTC. Its protein product is CASASDASNYGYTF. The chain employs TRBV7-2 and TRBJ1-2; D is unclear. V was clipped by 8 bases and J by 0 bases, with 13 bases between them. The CDR3 consists of 14 residues. Germline CDR1 SGHTA, CDR2 FQGNSA.

This clonotype was observed many times. The chain employs TRBV6-2 or TRBV6-3 and TRBJ1-2, with a possible D match to TRBD1 (6 bases). The germline CDR1 and CDR2 sequences are MNHEY and SVGEGT. The length of the CDR3 is 15 residues. Trimming took off 1 base at V and 7 bases at J, with 16 bases between the two ends. The CDR3 nucleotides are TGTGCCAGCAGTTACTTAGGACAGCGTGATGGTGGCTACACCTTC. Translation gives CASSYLGQRDGGYTF.

This clonotype was counted at least ten times. The V and J genes are TRBV6-1 and TRBJ2-7; D possibly corresponds to TRBD2 (6 bases). Trimming took off 4 bases at V and 0 bases at J, with 13 bases between the two ends. The germline gives CDR1 MNHNS, CDR2 SASEGT. The CDR3 extends over 15 amino acids. As DNA, the CDR3 is TGTGCCAGCAGTGGTTACCGGAGGGTCTCCTACGAGCAGTACTTC. Translated, it gives CASSGYRRVSYEQYF.

The gene calls are TRBV29-1 and TRBJ1-1, with TRBD1 matching over 7 bases. The CDR3 is made up of 13 amino acids. The germline CDR1 and CDR2 sequences are SQVTM and ANQGSEA. Trimming took 6 bases from V and 4 from J; bases not matched to a gene: 8. As DNA, the CDR3 is TGCAGCGTCTTTAGGGGGCGAGGCACTGAAGCTTTCTTT. It codes for CSVFRGRGTEAFF.

The V and J genes are TRBV6-1 and TRBJ1-1; D ambiguous. Per germline, CDR1 MNHNS and CDR2 SASEGT. The V and J ends lost 4 bases and 6 bases respectively, with 15 bases between them. The CDR3 is made up of 14 amino acids. The CDR3 DNA is TGTGCCAGCAGTGTTCGCTGGGAGTTTGCTGAAGCTTTCTTT. Translated, it gives CASSVRWEFAEAFF.

Many counts were recorded for this clonotype. CDR3 nucleotides: TGTGCCAGCAGGGAGGGTACTAGCACAGATACGCAGTATTTT. Translating it yields CASREGTSTDTQYF. The gene calls are TRBV28 and TRBJ2-3; possible D gene TRBD2, 6 bases. Germline V gives CDR1 MDHEN, CDR2 SYDVKM. Trimming cost V 6 bases and J 0 bases, with 10 bases left between them. The CDR3 consists of 14 residues.

This clonotype was observed at least ten times. The chain couples TRBV2 to TRBJ1-1; D might be TRBD1 (5 bases). Per the germline V gene, CDR1 is SNHLY and CDR2 is FYNNEI. CDR3 length equals 14 residues. V lost 4 bases, J lost 0 bases, and 9 bases lay in between. CDR3 DNA: TGTGCCAGCAGTGTTAAGGGGATGAACACTGAAGCTTTCTTT. Translated, it gives CASSVKGMNTEAFF.

This clonotype was recorded at least ten times. The chain carries TRBV5-7 and TRBJ2-7; no clear D. TRBV5-7 belongs to the ORF category, with a function that is uncertain. The CDR3 has 15 amino acids. Between the trimmed V and J ends, which lost 0 bases and 0 bases, there was a span of 10 bases. CDR3 sequence (DNA): TGTGCCAGCAGCTTGGGAGGACGGTTCTCCTACGAGCAGTACTTC. Its translation: CASSLGGRFSYEQYF.

The rearrangement uses TRBV29-1 and TRBJ1-1; D unresolved. This CDR3 spans 13 amino acids. Trimming shortened V by 5 bases and J by 6 bases, and 16 bases separated the two germline ends. Germline CDR1 is SQVTM and CDR2 is ANQGSEA. CDR3 sequence reads: CSVRSGFIAEAFF. CDR3 bases: TGCAGCGTTCGGTCAGGATTCATCGCTGAAGCTTTCTTT.

This clonotype has ten or more counts. The V gene is TRBV11-1, the J gene TRBJ2-7, with D uncertain. Germline V CDR1 and CDR2: SGHAT, FQDESV (reference sequence). V was shortened by 5 bases and J by 0 bases, with 14 bases between the two germline ends. This CDR3 region has 15 residues. For the CDR3, the DNA is TGTGCCAGCAGCCAAGCAATGGAGTTCTCCTACGAGCAGTACTTC. As protein: CASSQAMEFSYEQYF.

This clonotype came up many times. The rearrangement uses TRBV13 and TRBJ2-5; D is uncertain. The germline V and J ends were trimmed by 4 bases and 4 bases, with 13 bases remaining between them. In germline, CDR1 is PRHDT, CDR2 FYEKMQ (reference sequence). The CDR3 loop spans 14 amino acids. The DNA of the CDR3 is TGTGCCAGCAGCTCAAGTGAAATTCTAGAGACCCAGTACTTC. Translated: CASSSSEILETQYF.

The sample holds many counts of this clonotype. The chain uses TRBV20-1 and TRBJ2-5; D assignment may be TRBD1 or TRBD2 (6 bases each). The length of the CDR3 is 15 residues. Germline V gene data show CDR1 as DFQATT and CDR2 as SNEGSKA (reference sequence). The V end was cut by 5 bases, the J end by 4 bases, with 20 bases between. The CDR3 DNA sequence: TGCAGTGCTCCACCCGACCCGGGGGCCGGAGAGACCCAGTACTTC. Translated: CSAPPDPGAGETQYF.

V usage is TRBV28 and J usage is TRBJ1-2; unclear D gene. Germline V gene sequence: CDR1 MDHEN, CDR2 SYDVKM. Trimming shortened V by 5 bases and J by 2 bases, and 15 bases separated the two germline ends. The CDR3 has 15 residues. The CDR3 loop is CASSDRGGVNYGYTF. For the CDR3, the DNA is TGTGCCAGCAGTGACCGGGGTGGGGTCAACTATGGCTACACCTTC.

This clonotype has a count of ten or more. V is TRBV11-2 and J is TRBJ2-5; D call uncertain. Trimming took off 4 bases at V and 7 bases at J, with 13 bases between the two ends. This CDR3 contains 13 residues. In germline, CDR1 is SGHAT, CDR2 FQNNGV. The CDR3 spells CASSSLRVGTQYF. CDR3 in DNA: TGTGCCAGCAGCTCCCTTCGGGTCGGGACCCAGTACTTC.

This clonotype was counted many times. The chain couples TRBV5-1 to TRBJ2-2; a weak D match, TRBD2 (7 bases). Trimming cost V 1 base and J 3 bases, with 13 bases left between them. The CDR3 is 16 amino acids. Per the germline V gene, CDR1 is SGHRS and CDR2 is YFSETQ. The CDR3 nucleotides read TGCGCCAGCAGCTTGCTGGCGGGGGCGGACACCGGGGAGCTGTTTTTT. Translation gives CASSLLAGADTGELFF.

This clonotype has ten or more counts. This chain links TRBV29-1 with TRBJ1-2; 9 nucleotides agree with TRBD1. Germline V gene sequence: CDR1 SQVTM, CDR2 ANQGSEA. The junction had 5 bases not matched to a gene; V was cut back by 6 bases and J by 3 bases. The CDR3 is made up of 13 amino acids. CDR3 in amino acids: CSVGQGSYYGYTF. CDR3 sequence (DNA): TGCAGCGTCGGACAGGGGAGTTACTATGGCTACACCTTC.

Ten or more counts support this clonotype. The chain joins TRBV7-9 to TRBJ1-1, with D uncertain. Trimming removed 5 bases from V and 0 bases from J, with 7 bases in between. Germline CDR1 SEHNR, CDR2 FQNEAQ (reference sequence). The length of the CDR3 is 13 residues. DNA of the CDR3: TGTGCCAGCAGCGCCTCGATGAACACTGAAGCTTTCTTT. The encoded protein is CASSASMNTEAFF.

This clonotype was detected ten times or more. The chain joins TRBV12-3 or TRBV12-4 to TRBJ1-6, with 7 bases matching TRBD1. Trimming at V came to 4 bases and at J to 5 bases, leaving 5 bases not matched to a gene. CDR3 length: 15 amino acids. Here the CDR3 reads CASSSQGENNSPLHF. DNA of the CDR3: TGTGCCAGCAGTTCCCAGGGGGAGAATAATTCACCCCTCCACTTT.

The sample holds many counts of this clonotype. The gene calls are TRBV3-1 and TRBJ2-7; 10 bases fit TRBD2. J gave up 3 bases and V 6 bases, and 2 bases lay outside the gene matches. The germline CDR1 and CDR2 sequences are LGHDT and YNNKEL (reference sequence). This CDR3 is built from 13 residues. CDR3 sequence reads: CASRLAGDYEQYF. CDR3 nucleotides: TGTGCCAGCAGGCTAGCGGGAGACTACGAGCAGTACTTC.

This clonotype was observed many times. The rearrangement joins TRBV11-1 to TRBJ2-6, with D perhaps matching TRBD1 (5 bases). Per the germline V gene, CDR1 is SGHAT and CDR2 is FQDESV (reference sequence). The CDR3 totals 17 residues. V was cut by 2 bases and J by 4 bases, with 15 bases left in between. The DNA for the CDR3 is TGTGCCAGCAGCTTACAGCAGGGATCAGGCGGGGCCAACGTCCTGACTTTC. It codes for CASSLQQGSGGANVLTF.

This clonotype was observed at least ten times. This chain joins TRBV2 and TRBJ2-5; D is unclear. The ends were cut back, 2 bases at V and 1 base at J, with 8 bases in the middle. Germline V lookup: CDR1 SNHLY, CDR2 FYNNEI. There are 14 residues in the CDR3. The CDR3 nucleotides read TGTGCCAGCAGTGAATTTAGGGTCCAAGAGACCCAGTACTTC. As protein: CASSEFRVQETQYF.

In its sample, this clonotype was seen many times. The rearrangement links TRBV6-1 to TRBJ2-7; tentatively, D is TRBD2 (7 bases). V was shortened by 7 bases and J by 3 bases, with 13 bases between the two germline ends. The CDR3 sequence is 13 residues long. Germline V lookup: CDR1 MNHNS, CDR2 SASEGT. The chain's CDR3 is CASIGGGNYEQYF. The CDR3 nucleotides are TGTGCCAGCATAGGGGGGGGGAACTACGAGCAGTACTTC.

There are many counts of this clonotype. The chain uses TRBV19 and TRBJ1-3; 9 bases align to TRBD1. J was trimmed by 0 bases and V by 10 bases; bases with no gene match: 4. CDR3 size: 14 residues. Germline V lookup: CDR1 LNHDA, CDR2 SQIVND (reference sequence). The CDR3 DNA reads TGTGCCACCTGGACAGGGGACTCTGGAAACACCATATATTTT. Amino acid sequence: CATWTGDSGNTIYF.

The chain combines TRBV29-1 with TRBJ2-7; 12 bases fit TRBD2. The J segment lost 0 bases and the V segment lost 6 bases, leaving 3 bases of the junction unmatched. Germline CDR1 SQVTM, CDR2 ANQGSEA. The CDR3 runs to 14 residues. The CDR3 spells CSVLLAGGSYEQYF. The CDR3 DNA follows: TGCAGCGTACTACTAGCGGGAGGCTCCTACGAGCAGTACTTC.